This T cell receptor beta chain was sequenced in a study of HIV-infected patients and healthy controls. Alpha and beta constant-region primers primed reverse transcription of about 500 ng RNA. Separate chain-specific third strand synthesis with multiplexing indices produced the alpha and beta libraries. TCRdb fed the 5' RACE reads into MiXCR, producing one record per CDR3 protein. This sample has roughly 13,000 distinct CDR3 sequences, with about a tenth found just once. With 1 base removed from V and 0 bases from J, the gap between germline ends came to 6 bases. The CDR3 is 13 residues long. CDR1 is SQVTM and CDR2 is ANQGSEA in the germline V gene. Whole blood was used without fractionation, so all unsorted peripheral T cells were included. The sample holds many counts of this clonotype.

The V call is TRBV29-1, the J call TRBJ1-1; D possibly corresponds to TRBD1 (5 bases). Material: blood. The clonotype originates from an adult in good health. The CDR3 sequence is CSVEATVNTEAFF. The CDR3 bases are TGCAGCGTTGAAGCGACAGTGAACACTGAAGCTTTCTTT.